This TCR beta chain originates from a study of cytomegalovirus exposure and HLA in healthy donors. Study-wide results and limits: An analysis that came later showed most CMV-associated TCR beta chains appearing HLA-restricted. Most TCR sequences were uncommon, yet certain public TCRs appeared in many donors.

Both 60 Vbeta primers and 13 Jbeta primers went into the PCR. Only in-frame clones appear in the TCRdb table, and some are missing; sequencing was by immunoSEQ multiplex PCR. The data show about 76,000 clones, around four fifths seen once. This clone was recorded a few times. What it binds is not known. CDR3 size: 15 residues. Germline CDR1 MNHEY, CDR2 SVGAGI. Trimming removed 2 bases at V and 4 bases at J, with 13 bases between. The chain recombines TRBV6-5 with TRBJ2-3, with D perhaps matching TRBD1 (6 bases). This TCR derives from a male donor in good health and CMV-seropositive. Sequenced material: PBMCs. The CDR3 protein is CASSYRFPGADTQYF. The CDR3, as DNA: TGTGCCAGCAGTTACCGGTTCCCAGGGGCAGATACGCAGTATTTT.